The 27 T cell receptor beta chains listed next were all sequenced from one sample in a study of cytomegalovirus exposure and HLA in healthy donors. 60 Vbeta and 13 Jbeta primers were used in PCR. Method: immunoSEQ multiplex PCR; TCRdb's copy keeps in-frame clones and lacks some. This table has nearly 200,000 clones, roughly four fifths appearing once. Material: PBMCs. The origin of the receptors is a boy younger than 10 in good health and CMV-seronegative.

The chain employs TRBV19 and TRBJ1-1; 7 nucleotides agree with TRBD1. The CDR3 covers 15 residues. Trimming removed 4 bases from V and 7 bases from J; junction bases left unmatched: 12. In germline, CDR1 is LNHDA, CDR2 SQIVND (reference sequence). CDR3 sequence (DNA): TGTGCCAGTAGTAGCCAGACAGGGATTCGGAATGAAGCTTTCTTT. This sequence encodes CASSSQTGIRNEAFF.

V is TRBV29-1 and J is TRBJ2-5; 8 bases match TRBD1. The CDR3 loop spans 13 amino acids. V was pared by 5 bases and J by 2 bases, with 4 bases of the junction left unmatched. Germline V gene sequence: CDR1 SQVTM, CDR2 ANQGSEA. As DNA, the CDR3 is TGCAGCGTTATCAGGGGGCGACAAGAGACCCAGTACTTC. Amino acids: CSVIRGRQETQYF. The whole variable domain, remainder taken from reference TRBV29-1 and TRBJ2-5, is SAVISQKPSRDICQRGTSLTIQCQVDSQVTMMFWYRQQPGQSLTLIATANQGSEATYESGFVIDKFPISRPNLTFSTLTVSNMSPEDSSIYLCSVIRGRQETQYFGPGTRLLVL.

This rearrangement joins TRBV14 to TRBJ2-7; weak D call: TRBD2 (5 bases). Germline-derived CDR1 and CDR2 are SGHDN and FVKESK. CDR3 length: 16 residues. The ends were cut back, 1 base at V and 4 bases at J, with 17 bases in the middle. CDR3 in amino acids: CASSQAQTGKPYEQYF. CDR3 nucleotide sequence: TGTGCCAGCAGCCAAGCACAAACGGGGAAACCGTACGAGCAGTACTTC.

As concerns this clone: An end of the junction differs from the germline gene, which may be a read error. The chain joins TRBV5-4 to TRBJ2-1, with D possibly matching TRBD2 (6 bases). CDR3 length equals 12 residues. Germline CDR1 and CDR2: SGHNT and YYREEE (reference sequence). The CDR3 region has the DNA TGCGCCAGCAGCCAAGAACGGGGGGAGCAGTTCTTC. Translation: CASSQERGEQFF. The full variable domain, in which reference TRBV5-4 and TRBJ2-1 provide the parts outside the CDR3, is ETGVTQSPTHLIKTRGQQVTLRCSSQSGHNTVSWYQQALGQGPQFIFQYYREEENGRGNFPPRFSGLQFPNYSSELNVNALELDDSALYLCASSQERGEQFFGPGTRLTVL.

The CDR3 is CASSFPEGVGETQYF. The CDR3 bases are TGTGCCAGCAGCTTCCCTGAGGGAGTTGGGGAGACCCAGTACTTC. The chain recombines TRBV5-5 with TRBJ2-5; D might be TRBD2 (5 bases). Germline values: CDR1 SGHKS, CDR2 YYEKEE (reference sequence). CDR3 length equals 15 residues. V shed 2 bases and J shed 5 bases, with 16 bases lying between them.

The rearrangement joins TRBV6-5 to TRBJ2-3; perhaps TRBD2 as D (5 bases). The germline CDR1 and CDR2 sequences are MNHEY and SVGAGI. The CDR3 extends over 16 amino acids. Trimming took 4 bases from V and 0 from J, leaving 14 bases between them. The CDR3 here is CASSSTRAGSTDTQYF. The DNA of the CDR3 is TGTGCCAGCAGTTCCACACGGGCGGGTAGCACAGATACGCAGTATTTT.

The gene calls are TRBV6-1 and TRBJ1-3; TRBD1 might be the D (6 bases). The length of the CDR3 is 14 residues. Trimming removed 5 bases from V and 2 bases from J, with 10 bases in between. Germline V gene sequence: CDR1 MNHNS, CDR2 SASEGT. CDR3 bases: TGTGCCAGCAGTCAACAGGGAGCTGGAAACACCATATATTTT. This translates into CASSQQGAGNTIYF.

The CDR3 spells CASSFNGQGANLAMGGYTF. CDR3 nucleotide sequence: TGCGCCAGCAGCTTTAACGGACAGGGGGCCAATCTGGCGATGGGGGGCTACACCTTC. J is TRBJ1-2 and V is TRBV5-1; 11 bases fit TRBD1. Germline-derived CDR1 and CDR2 are SGHRS and YFSETQ. This CDR3 spans 19 amino acids. V lost 2 bases to trimming and J lost 8 bases; unmatched junction nucleotides: 20.

The chain couples TRBV5-1 to TRBJ2-3; no clear D. The CDR3 has 15 residues. Germline CDR1 SGHRS, CDR2 YFSETQ. V shed 4 bases and J shed 4 bases, with 16 bases lying between them. CDR3 DNA: TGCGCCAGCAGCCTAACCCCCGAGAGGCCAGATACGCAGTATTTT. Translated, it gives CASSLTPERPDTQYF.

The chain has TRBV5-6 and TRBJ2-5; D perhaps matches TRBD1 (7 bases). The CDR3 is made up of 13 amino acids. The V end was cut by 3 bases, the J end by 4 bases, with 10 bases between. The germline gives CDR1 SGHDT, CDR2 YYEEEE. The CDR3 loop reads CASSSQGGETQYF. CDR3 nucleotide sequence: TGTGCCAGCAGCTCCCAGGGGGGAGAGACCCAGTACTTC.

The chain recombines TRBV7-9 with TRBJ1-4; the match to TRBD1 covers 7 bases. The length of the CDR3 is 14 residues. Germline values: CDR1 SEHNR, CDR2 FQNEAQ (reference sequence). After removal of 5 bases from V and 7 bases from J, the junction contained 7 bases not matched to a gene. In DNA, the CDR3 is TGTGCCAGCAGCCGCCCTCGACAGGGTGAAAAACTGTTTTTT. Its protein product is CASSRPRQGEKLFF.

The CDR3 DNA sequence: TGTGCCAGCAGCTTTACCGGGACAGGGGACGAGCAGTACTTC. Translation gives CASSFTGTGDEQYF. This chain connects TRBV7-6 to TRBJ2-7; 10 bases line up with TRBD1. The germline CDR1 and CDR2 sequences are SGHVS and FNYEAQ. The CDR3 loop spans 14 amino acids. J was trimmed by 5 bases and V by 3 bases; bases with no gene match: 4.

This clone was seen just once. The chain recombines TRBV5-1 with TRBJ1-3, with a weak D call TRBD1 (5 bases). The germline V gene has CDR1 SGHRS and CDR2 YFSETQ. V gave up 1 base and J gave up 0 bases, with 11 bases separating them. The CDR3 spans 16 residues. CDR3 loop: CASSLSDSHSGNTIYF. CDR3 nucleotide sequence: TGCGCCAGCAGCTTGTCAGACAGCCACTCTGGAAACACCATATATTTT.

This clone was seen a few times. The V call is TRBV14, the J call TRBJ1-6; D remains ambiguous. Germline loops: CDR1 SGHDN, CDR2 FVKESK. The CDR3 covers 13 residues. Deletions cut 0 bases from V and 11 bases from J, with 8 bases between. DNA of the CDR3: TGTGCCAGCAGCCAAGAGCGGGGAACACCCCTCCACTTT. It translates to CASSQERGTPLHF.

This rearrangement joins TRBV4-3 to TRBJ1-2, with 8 nucleotides matching TRBD1. V dropped 0 bases and J dropped 8; count of bases not matched to a gene: 8. The CDR3 has 15 amino acids. Per the germline V gene, CDR1 is LGHNA and CDR2 is YSLEER. CDR3 sequence (DNA): TGCGCCAGCAGCCAAGACCTACAGGGGGTAGAGGGCTACACCTTC. Amino acids: CASSQDLQGVEGYTF.

A note on this clone: Other DNA sequences in this sample translate to the same CDR3. This rearrangement joins TRBV27 to TRBJ2-7; 7 bases line up with TRBD1. J lost 0 bases, V lost 5 bases, and 1 base had no gene match. This CDR3 comprises 13 residues. From germline, CDR1 is MNHEY and CDR2 SMNVEV (reference sequence). This chain's CDR3 is CASSRQGSYEQYF. CDR3 sequence (DNA): TGTGCCAGCAGTCGACAGGGCTCCTACGAGCAGTACTTC.

The chain has TRBV7-2 and TRBJ1-2; D not certain. This CDR3 contains 16 residues. Germline CDR1 and CDR2: SGHTA and FQGNSA. V was cut by 5 bases and J by 0 bases, with 16 bases left in between. The CDR3 bases are TGTGCCAGCAGCCCCCGAGGAGGGCCGGCTAACTATGGCTACACCTTC. Protein product: CASSPRGGPANYGYTF.

This chain uses TRBV7-9 with TRBJ2-3; 7 nucleotides line up with TRBD1. Germline assignment: CDR1 SEHNR and CDR2 FQNEAQ (reference sequence). There are 17 residues in the CDR3. With V trimmed by 1 base and J by 1 base, 8 bases remained unmatched. The CDR3 loop reads CASSLGFEGTGTDTQYF. In DNA, the CDR3 is TGTGCCAGCAGCTTAGGGTTTGAAGGGACAGGCACAGATACGCAGTATTTT.

This chain joins TRBV7-2 and TRBJ2-7, with 8 positions matching TRBD2. Unmatched junction bases numbered 6, after V lost 5 bases and J lost 3 bases. The length of the CDR3 is 14 residues. The germline gives CDR1 SGHTA, CDR2 FQGNSA. The CDR3 DNA is TGTGCCAGCAGCAGCGCGGGGGGCGGCTACGAGCAGTACTTC. Translated: CASSSAGGGYEQYF.

V gene TRBV10-3 combines with J gene TRBJ2-3; 8 nucleotides align to TRBD2. Germline trimming cut 6 bases from V and 2 bases from J; bases unmatched to any gene: 7. This CDR3 is built from 15 residues. Germline V gives CDR1 ENHRY, CDR2 SYGVKD. The CDR3 bases are TGTGCCATCAGCACGTTGCGGGGGGACACAGATACGCAGTATTTT. Translated, it gives CAISTLRGDTDTQYF.

This clone has just a few counts. The genes are TRBV30 and TRBJ2-1; 7 positions match TRBD1. Germline V gene data show CDR1 as GTSNPN and CDR2 as SVGIG (reference sequence). With V trimmed by 1 base and J by 6 bases, 6 bases remained unmatched. The CDR3 totals 14 residues. The DNA for the CDR3 is TGTGCCTGGAGTGCCGGGGCAGGGGGCAATGAGCAGTTCTTC. Encoded protein: CAWSAGAGGNEQFF.

The chain employs TRBV11-3 and TRBJ2-1; TRBD2 aligns across 8 bases. J gave up 2 bases and V 8 bases, and 5 bases lay outside the gene matches. The germline gives CDR1 SGHNT, CDR2 YENEEA. This CDR3 is 14 amino acids long. The CDR3 loop reads CASSGGPTYNEQFF. CDR3 coding DNA: TGTGCCAGCTCGGGGGGGCCAACCTACAATGAGCAGTTCTTC.

This chain's CDR3 is CASSATSGGNPYYEQYF. In DNA form, the CDR3 reads TGTGCCAGCAGCGCGACTAGCGGGGGGAACCCTTACTACGAGCAGTACTTC. The chain has TRBV7-2 and TRBJ2-7, with TRBD2 matching 13 bases. The ends lost 5 bases at V and 3 bases at J; junction bases unmatched: 10. The length of the CDR3 is 17 residues. Germline CDR1 and CDR2: SGHTA and FQGNSA.

Concerning this clone itself: The same CDR3 can be traced to other DNA sequences in this sample. The chain's CDR3 is CASSRQVQETQYF. The CDR3 DNA sequence: TGTGCCAGTAGCAGACAGGTCCAGGAGACCCAGTACTTC. The V call is TRBV19, the J call TRBJ2-5; D might be TRBD1 (6 bases). The ends were cut back, 6 bases at V and 5 bases at J, with 13 bases in the middle. CDR1 and CDR2 (germline): LNHDA, SQIVND (reference sequence). The CDR3 spans 13 residues.

The chain has TRBV6-1 and TRBJ2-7; TRBD2 might be the D (6 bases). The CDR3 runs 13 residues. Germline lookup yields CDR1 MNHNS and CDR2 SASEGT. V was cut by 6 bases and J by 7 bases, with 16 bases left in between. The CDR3 nucleotides are TGTGCCAGCAGCCGGGACTTTCCTCTAGAGCAGTACTTC. The encoded protein is CASSRDFPLEQYF.

The V gene is TRBV21-1, the J gene TRBJ1-1; TRBD1, the D gene given by the table, was not confirmed from the DNA. TRBV21-1 is shown as a pseudogene. The CDR3 spans 14 residues. CDR3 protein: CATRVWGRHTEAFF. Here the CDR3 DNA reads TGTGCCACGAGGGTTTGGGGGCGGCACACTGAAGCTTTCTTT.

As regards this clone: Other DNA sequences in this sample translate to the same CDR3. The CDR3 loop reads CASSLGQGATGELFF. The DNA of the CDR3 is TGCGCCAGCAGCTTGGGACAGGGGGCAACCGGGGAGCTGTTTTTT. The rearrangement links TRBV5-1 to TRBJ2-2, with 10 nucleotides matching TRBD1. The CDR3 covers 15 residues. V lost 0 bases to trimming and J lost 5 bases; unmatched junction nucleotides: 1. Germline CDR1 SGHRS, CDR2 YFSETQ.